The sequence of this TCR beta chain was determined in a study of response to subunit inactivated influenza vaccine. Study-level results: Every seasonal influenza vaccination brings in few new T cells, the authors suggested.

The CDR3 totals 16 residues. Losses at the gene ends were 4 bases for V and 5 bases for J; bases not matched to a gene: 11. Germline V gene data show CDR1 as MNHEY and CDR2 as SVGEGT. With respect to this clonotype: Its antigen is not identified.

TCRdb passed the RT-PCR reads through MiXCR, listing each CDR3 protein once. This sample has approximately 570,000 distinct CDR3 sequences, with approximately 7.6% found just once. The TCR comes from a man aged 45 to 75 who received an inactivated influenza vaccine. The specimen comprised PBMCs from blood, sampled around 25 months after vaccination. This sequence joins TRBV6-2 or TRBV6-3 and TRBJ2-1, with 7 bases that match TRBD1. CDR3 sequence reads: CASSFLARDRNNEQFF. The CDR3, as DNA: TGTGCCAGCAGTTTTCTTGCGAGGGACAGAAACAATGAGCAGTTCTTC.